These 29 T cell receptor beta chains originate from one sample sequenced in a study of neurological immune-mediated disorders. As to time point: technical triplicate 2. TCRdb ran MiXCR on the 5' RACE reads and lists one entry per CDR3 protein. Counted here are more than 55,000 distinct CDR3 sequences, less than 25% occurring once; the ten biggest clones make up about 4.3%. Sequenced: PBMCs. Receptor source: a man aged 60 to 75 with HTLV-1-associated myelopathy (HAM/TSP).

The chain links TRBV18 to TRBJ2-3, with 7 nucleotides matching TRBD2. Germline values: CDR1 KGHSH, CDR2 LQKENI. CDR3 length: 18 amino acids. J was trimmed by 4 bases and V by 2 bases; bases with no gene match: 15. CDR3 in amino acids: CASSPMAAGPTNPDTQYF. CDR3 in DNA: TGTGCCAGCTCACCAATGGCAGCGGGGCCGACTAACCCAGATACGCAGTATTTT.

This clonotype was detected ten times or more. The junction differs from germline at one of its ends, possibly a read error. CDR3 loop: CASSPRESGELFF. CDR3 DNA: TGTGCTAGCAGCCCTCGGGAATCCGGGGAGCTGTTTTTT. The V gene is TRBV7-7, the J gene TRBJ2-2; possibly TRBD2 for D (5 bases). The length of the CDR3 is 13 residues. From germline, CDR1 is SSHAT and CDR2 FNYEAQ (reference sequence).

V and J are TRBV7-6 and TRBJ2-1; 8 bases are shared with TRBD1. The germline V gene has CDR1 SGHVS and CDR2 FNYEAQ. The CDR3 is 12 residues long. The V and J ends lost 3 bases and 15 bases, in that order; junction bases with no gene match: 7. This CDR3 reads CASSLPGQVLFF. The CDR3 region has the DNA TGTGCCAGCAGCTTGCCGGGACAGGTCCTGTTCTTC.

The chain combines TRBV6-5 with TRBJ1-1, with 7 positions matching TRBD1. The CDR3 runs to 14 residues. The ends lost 5 bases at V and 10 bases at J; junction bases unmatched: 13. In germline, CDR1 is MNHEY, CDR2 SVGAGI. The CDR3 sequence is CASSPGQSIFGAFF. The CDR3 DNA follows: TGTGCCAGCAGTCCGGGACAGAGTATATTTGGAGCTTTCTTT.

This chain links TRBV28 with TRBJ2-3; D may match TRBD1 or TRBD2 (5 bases each). Trimming took 6 bases from V and 0 from J, leaving 10 bases between them. The CDR3 is 14 amino acids. The germline V gene has CDR1 MDHEN and CDR2 SYDVKM. The CDR3 loop is CASSRDLSTDTQYF. The CDR3 nucleotides read TGTGCCAGCAGCCGGGACCTTAGCACAGATACGCAGTATTTT.

This clonotype was counted between two and nine times. The chain couples TRBV6-1 to TRBJ2-3; 11 nucleotides match TRBD2. CDR3 size: 18 residues. Germline V gene sequence: CDR1 MNHNS, CDR2 SASEGT. J lost 0 bases, V lost 3 bases, and 8 bases had no gene match. CDR3 coding DNA: TGTGCCAGCAGTGAGGGGACTAGCGGTATACCTAGCACAGATACGCAGTATTTT. Encoded protein: CASSEGTSGIPSTDTQYF.

This clonotype has ten or more counts. This sequence joins TRBV20-1 and TRBJ1-1; D remains ambiguous. Trimming stripped 5 bases from V and 8 bases from J, with 15 bases between. The CDR3 contains 12 residues. The germline CDR1 and CDR2 sequences are DFQATT and SNEGSKA (reference sequence). CDR3 DNA sequence: TGCAGTGCTGGGAGCCCCGACCACGAAGCTTTCTTT. Its protein product is CSAGSPDHEAFF.

At least ten counts were recorded for this clonotype. The rearrangement links TRBV20-1 to TRBJ1-3; the D is unclear. Germline CDR1 is DFQATT and CDR2 is SNEGSKA (reference sequence). Trimming took 3 bases from V and 2 from J, leaving 17 bases between them. The CDR3 length is 16 residues. CDR3 sequence: CSASPIGRTAGNTIYF. CDR3 DNA sequence: TGCAGTGCTAGCCCCATAGGACGGACGGCTGGAAACACCATATATTTT.

About this clonotype: A read error may produce the germline difference seen at one junction end. The chain couples TRBV4-1 to TRBJ1-4; no reliable D call. Germline V gene data show CDR1 as MGHRA and CDR2 as YSYEKL. This CDR3 has 16 residues. The DNA of the CDR3 is TGCGCCTGCAGCCAGGATTCAGGACGTAAGGATGAAAAACTGTTTTTT. It encodes CACSQDSGRKDEKLFF.

The chain is built from TRBV5-1 and TRBJ2-1; D is perhaps TRBD1 or TRBD2 (5 bases each). Germline V lookup: CDR1 SGHRS, CDR2 YFSETQ. The CDR3 is 15 residues long. Between the trimmed V and J ends, which lost 0 bases and 5 bases, there was a span of 12 bases. The CDR3 nucleotides are TGCGCCAGCAGCTTGGGGGGGACGCTCAACAATGAGCAGTTCTTC. Its protein is CASSLGGTLNNEQFF.

This clonotype was detected many times. At one boundary the junction diverges from the germline segment, which might be a read error. This sequence joins TRBV4-1 and TRBJ1-2, with D unclear. The CDR3 has 15 amino acids. CDR1 and CDR2 (germline): MGHRA, YSYEKL. CDR3 nucleotides: TGCGCCAGCAACCAAGATCCGGCGGCTAACTATGGCTACACCTTC. It encodes CASNQDPAANYGYTF.

This clonotype was seen ten or more times. The rearrangement uses TRBV20-1 and TRBJ2-7; D is perhaps TRBD1 (6 bases). Trimming left V 0 bases short and J 2 bases short, with 11 bases between. Germline-derived CDR1 and CDR2 are DFQATT and SNEGSKA (reference sequence). The CDR3 sequence is 14 residues long. The CDR3 region is CSARDGGGPYEQYF. For the CDR3, the DNA is TGCAGTGCTAGAGATGGGGGCGGACCCTACGAGCAGTACTTC.

Ten or more counts support this clonotype. This sequence joins TRBV4-1 and TRBJ2-7; D perhaps matches TRBD2 (5 bases). The CDR3 is 13 amino acids. Between the trimmed V and J ends, which lost 4 bases and 7 bases, there was a span of 14 bases. Germline CDR1 is MGHRA and CDR2 is YSYEKL. CDR3 in DNA: TGCGCCAGCAGCCGGGAGCGGTTACGGGAGCAGTACTTC. Its translation is CASSRERLREQYF.

This clonotype came up many times. The chain couples TRBV2 to TRBJ2-5; D might be TRBD1 (6 bases). Between the trimmed V and J ends, which lost 6 bases and 3 bases, there was a span of 14 bases. Germline CDR1 SNHLY, CDR2 FYNNEI. This CDR3 is 14 amino acids long. Here the CDR3 DNA reads TGTGCCAGCAGCGGGACAATTGGGGAAGAGACCCAGTACTTC. Protein: CASSGTIGEETQYF.

This clonotype has ten or more counts. The V and J genes are TRBV5-1 and TRBJ1-2; 8 bases are shared with TRBD1. Germline loops: CDR1 SGHRS, CDR2 YFSETQ. V was clipped by 2 bases and J by 8 bases; unmatched bases: 5. The CDR3 has 13 amino acids. The CDR3 region is CASSFGRGRGYTF. DNA of the CDR3: TGCGCCAGCAGCTTTGGCAGGGGGCGAGGCTACACCTTC. Complete variable domain (other parts from reference TRBV5-1 and TRBJ1-2): KAGVTQTPRYLIKTRGQQVTLSCSPISGHRSVSWYQQTPGQGLQFLFEYFSETQRNKGNFPGRFSGRQFSNSRSEMNVSTLELGDSALYLCASSFGRGRGYTFGSGTRLTVV.

This clonotype was found many times. V and J are TRBV20-1 and TRBJ2-7, with D unclear. The CDR3 totals 16 residues. V dropped 0 bases and J dropped 3 bases, with 18 bases sitting between them. Looked up from germline, CDR1 is DFQATT and CDR2 is SNEGSKA (reference sequence). The DNA of the CDR3 is TGCAGTGCTAGAGATGTGGGTCCCGGAACAGACTACGAGCAGTACTTC. Amino acids: CSARDVGPGTDYEQYF.

A note on this clonotype: This sequence may be a read error, since a much larger clone differs from it by one base. The final CDR3 position lacks the conserved phenylalanine or tryptophan, pointing to a likely read error. The rearrangement joins TRBV10-3 to TRBJ1-6; tentatively, D is TRBD1 (6 bases). V was clipped by 4 bases and J by 8 bases, with 15 bases between them. Germline CDR1 and CDR2: ENHRY and SYGVKD. CDR3 size: 15 residues. The CDR3 here is CAISAGQHGDSPLHL. The CDR3 DNA reads TGTGCCATCAGTGCCGGACAGCATGGGGATTCACCCCTCCACCTT.

The chain has TRBV6-2 or TRBV6-3 and TRBJ1-5; no firm D call. Per the germline V gene, CDR1 is MNHEY and CDR2 is SVGEGT. The ends were cut back, 6 bases at V and 12 bases at J, with 12 bases in the middle. The CDR3 extends over 11 amino acids. As DNA, the CDR3 is TGTGCCAGCAGCTTCCGGGATTACCAGCATTTT. This sequence encodes CASSFRDYQHF.

This clonotype has ten or more counts. The chain joins TRBV19 to TRBJ2-2; D remains ambiguous. V lost 3 bases to trimming and J lost 6 bases, with 8 bases between them. CDR3 length: 13 residues. Germline CDR1 LNHDA, CDR2 SQIVND (reference sequence). This CDR3 is CASSMLVSGELFF. The CDR3 nucleotides read TGTGCCAGTAGTATGTTAGTCTCCGGGGAGCTGTTTTTT.

The chain combines TRBV18 with TRBJ2-4; perhaps TRBD2 as D (6 bases). CDR1 and CDR2 (germline): KGHSH, LQKENI. The CDR3 runs to 16 residues. Trimming removed 3 bases at V and 3 bases at J, with 15 bases between. The CDR3 bases are TGTGCCAGCTCACCTCGAGGAGGGAACGTCAAAAACATTCAGTACTTC. The encoded protein is CASSPRGGNVKNIQYF.

The chain combines TRBV5-6 with TRBJ2-1; 13 bases are a match to TRBD2. The CDR3 covers 18 residues. The V gene end was trimmed by 7 bases and the J gene end by 0 bases; junction bases not matched to a gene: 10. Looked up from germline, CDR1 is SGHDT and CDR2 is YYEEEE. The CDR3 region has the DNA TGTGCCAGCGGACCGGGACTAGCGGGACTAGACTCCTACAATGAGCAGTTCTTC. Translated, it gives CASGPGLAGLDSYNEQFF.

The sample holds many counts of this clonotype. The gene calls are TRBV9 and TRBJ2-7; D uncertain. Trimming pared 0 bases from V and 7 bases from J, leaving 20 bases between. In germline, CDR1 is SGDLS, CDR2 YYNGEE. There are 16 residues in the CDR3. CDR3 nucleotide sequence: TGTGCCAGCAGCGTAGTAGGGTCCGCCCCTCCGGAAGAGCAGTACTTC. This encodes CASSVVGSAPPEEQYF.

This clonotype was detected ten times or more. The chain couples TRBV5-6 to TRBJ2-1; 13 bases match TRBD2. The length of the CDR3 is 19 residues. Trimming took 0 bases from V and 1 from J; bases not matched to a gene: 7. Germline V gene sequence: CDR1 SGHDT, CDR2 YYEEEE. The CDR3 DNA reads as TGTGCCAGCAGCTTGGGACTAGCGGGAGGTTATGGGTCCTACAATGAGCAGTTCTTC. It translates to CASSLGLAGGYGSYNEQFF.

This clonotype has more than one count but fewer than ten. The chain carries TRBV5-6 and TRBJ2-2, with no clear D. The CDR3 spans 15 residues. The V end lost 4 bases, the J end lost 0 bases, and 10 bases lay between the germline ends. Germline CDR1 reads SGHDT; CDR2 reads YYEEEE. Here the CDR3 reads CASSVLGPNTGELFF. The CDR3 region has the DNA TGTGCCAGCAGCGTATTGGGTCCGAACACCGGGGAGCTGTTTTTT.

This clonotype was recorded at least ten times. The chain joins TRBV5-1 to TRBJ1-2; 8 bases align to TRBD1. Germline trimming cut 1 base from V and 5 bases from J; bases unmatched to any gene: 7. The germline CDR1 and CDR2 sequences are SGHRS and YFSETQ. This CDR3 spans 15 amino acids. The CDR3 coding sequence is TGCGCCAGCAGCTTGTACCGGGACAGGAGTTATGGCTACACCTTC. Translated: CASSLYRDRSYGYTF.

This clonotype was seen many times. J is TRBJ2-3 and V is TRBV29-1; 9 nucleotides align to TRBD2. The V gene's germline CDR1 is SQVTM and CDR2 ANQGSEA. V lost 4 bases and J lost 2; bases outside the gene matches: 16. The CDR3 consists of 18 residues. CDR3 residues: CSVVGPWREGTHTDTQYF. DNA for the CDR3: TGCAGCGTTGTAGGTCCTTGGCGGGAGGGCACCCACACAGATACGCAGTATTTT.

This clonotype was found many times. The chain combines TRBV6-1 with TRBJ1-1; no clear D. Per the germline V gene, CDR1 is MNHNS and CDR2 is SASEGT. Trimming took 3 bases from V and 10 from J, leaving 12 bases between them. This CDR3 contains 12 residues. Written as DNA, the CDR3 is TGTGCCAGCAGTGATGGCAGTCTGGCAGCTTTCTTT. Its translation: CASSDGSLAAFF.

The V call is TRBV15, the J call TRBJ1-3; D ambiguous. This CDR3 is 16 amino acids long. The V gene's germline CDR1 is LNHNV and CDR2 YYDKDF (reference sequence). The V and J ends lost 5 bases and 0 bases respectively, with 14 bases between them. The CDR3 DNA sequence: TGTGCCACCAGCCCAGGACCGCTTCTCTCTGGAAACACCATATATTTT. It translates to CATSPGPLLSGNTIYF.

This clonotype occurred many times. The V and J genes are TRBV7-6 and TRBJ2-7; D is possibly TRBD1 or TRBD2 (5 bases each). V was pared by 5 bases and J by 7 bases, with 18 bases between. CDR1 SGHVS and CDR2 FNYEAQ come from the germline V gene. The CDR3 loop spans 14 amino acids. The CDR3 sequence: CASSRDGYVSEQYF. CDR3 DNA sequence: TGTGCCAGCAGCCGGGACGGCTACGTGAGTGAGCAGTACTTC.